The 21 T cell receptor beta chains below were found in one sample sequenced in a study of a mutant IDH1 vaccine in newly diagnosed glioma. Time point in this sample: week 5, during vaccination. All doses held 300 ug of mutant IDH1 20-mer peptide, with topical imiquimod. Their specific antigens are unknown. Data came from immunoSEQ multiplex PCR; TCRdb stores just in-frame clones and leaves some out. The sample has approximately 57,000 clones; around 82% are singletons. Sample: PBMCs, taken from a glioma patient whose treatment included an IDH1 peptide vaccine. Receptors were obtained from a woman between 18 and 29 years old with glioma. Some clones in this sample may be carry-over from other donors' samples.

This chain joins TRBV11-3 and TRBJ2-2; D perhaps matches TRBD1 (5 bases). Germline CDR1 SGHNT, CDR2 YENEEA. V was cut by 2 bases and J by 3 bases, with 10 bases left in between. This CDR3 is built from 15 residues. CDR3 DNA sequence: TGTGCCAGCAGCTTAAGACAGCCCTACACCGGGGAGCTGTTTTTT. Protein: CASSLRQPYTGELFF.

This clone has a handful of counts. The chain uses TRBV2 and TRBJ1-1; tentatively, D is TRBD1 (5 bases). Germline CDR1 and CDR2: SNHLY and FYNNEI. This CDR3 is 12 amino acids long. The V end lost 10 bases, the J end lost 4 bases, and 13 bases lay between the germline ends. The DNA for the CDR3 is TGTGCCACCGGGACGGAGGGCACTGAAGCTTTCTTT. Amino acids: CATGTEGTEAFF.

V usage is TRBV27 and J usage is TRBJ2-1; 14 positions agree with TRBD2. CDR3 size: 17 residues. J lost 10 bases, V lost 5 bases, and 13 bases had no gene match. From germline, CDR1 is MNHEY and CDR2 SMNVEV (reference sequence). CDR3: CASSPLPTSGGEGEQFF. CDR3 coding DNA: TGTGCCAGCAGTCCCCTACCGACTAGCGGGGGGGAGGGCGAGCAGTTCTTC.

This clone was seen just once. V is TRBV7-3 and J is TRBJ1-1; tentatively, D is TRBD1 (6 bases). This CDR3 region has 14 residues. The germline gives CDR1 SGHTA, CDR2 FQGTGA. V lost 5 bases and J 0 bases, leaving 10 bases between the germline ends. Written as DNA, the CDR3 is TGTGCCAGCAGCGAGGGACACATGAACACTGAAGCTTTCTTT. This translates into CASSEGHMNTEAFF.

This clone occurred a few times. The chain combines TRBV30 with TRBJ1-6, with D maybe TRBD1 (5 bases). The CDR3 sequence is 12 residues long. CDR1 and CDR2 (germline): GTSNPN, SVGIG (reference sequence). V was pared by 2 bases and J by 10 bases, with 9 bases between. CDR3 bases: TGTGCCTGGAGTCAGGGTAACTCACCCCTCCACTTT. Its protein is CAWSQGNSPLHF.

The J gene is TRBJ1-1, the V gene TRBV5-1; 9 bases are a match to TRBD1. J gave up 11 bases and V 0 bases, and 8 bases lay outside the gene matches. Per germline, CDR1 SGHRS and CDR2 YFSETQ. The CDR3 is 14 residues long. The chain's CDR3 is CASSLAQGALSAFF. The CDR3 DNA sequence: TGCGCCAGCAGCTTGGCACAGGGGGCGCTTAGTGCTTTCTTT.

The chain links TRBV6-1 to TRBJ1-6; no reliable D call. Germline assignment: CDR1 MNHNS and CDR2 SASEGT. This CDR3 contains 12 residues. V was trimmed by 4 bases and J by 7 bases, leaving 5 bases between them. The CDR3 DNA sequence: TGTGCCAGCAGTGGGATAAATTCACCCCTCCACTTT. Its protein is CASSGINSPLHF.

The CDR3 loop reads CASSIARGPTSYEQYF. DNA for the CDR3: TGTGCCAGTAGTATTGCGCGGGGACCTACCTCCTACGAGCAGTACTTC. The chain is built from TRBV19 and TRBJ2-7; a weak D match, TRBD2 (6 bases). V lost 3 bases to trimming and J lost 0 bases, with 15 bases between them. The CDR3 is made up of 16 amino acids. Germline V lookup: CDR1 LNHDA, CDR2 SQIVND (reference sequence).

The chain employs TRBV13 and TRBJ1-1, with D perhaps TRBD1 (6 bases). This CDR3 contains 14 residues. Germline CDR1 reads PRHDT; CDR2 reads FYEKMQ (reference sequence). V lost 3 bases and J 6 bases, leaving 14 bases between the germline ends. The CDR3 region has the DNA TGTGCCAGCAGCTTCGGCGGGGGGCGACCTGAAGCTTTCTTT. It yields the protein CASSFGGGRPEAFF.

The genes are TRBV27 and TRBJ2-7; D is ambiguous. Germline CDR1 is MNHEY and CDR2 is SMNVEV (reference sequence). The CDR3 length is 14 residues. V lost 5 bases, J lost 2 bases, and 13 bases lay in between. The chain's CDR3 is CASSLQRSPYEQYF. Here the CDR3 DNA reads TGTGCCAGCAGTCTCCAAAGGTCCCCCTACGAGCAGTACTTC.

The chain carries TRBV10-1 and TRBJ1-6; TRBD1 might be the D (5 bases). The germline V gene encodes CDR1 WNHNN and CDR2 SYGVQD (reference sequence). With 6 bases removed from V and 8 bases from J, the gap between germline ends came to 17 bases. This CDR3 contains 15 residues. The CDR3 sequence is CASRVRDRGYSPLHF. DNA for the CDR3: TGCGCCAGCAGGGTGAGGGATCGGGGCTATTCACCCCTCCACTTT.

The genes are TRBV19 and TRBJ1-1, with D perhaps matching TRBD1 (6 bases). The germline V gene has CDR1 LNHDA and CDR2 SQIVND (reference sequence). The CDR3 covers 14 residues. V lost 0 bases, J lost 6 bases, and 11 bases lay in between. The CDR3 is CASSIDQRGPEAFF. For the CDR3, the DNA is TGTGCCAGTAGTATAGATCAGCGGGGGCCTGAAGCTTTCTTT.

The chain carries TRBV19 and TRBJ1-5; D gene unclear. V gave up 3 bases and J gave up 0 bases, with 12 bases separating them. The length of the CDR3 is 16 residues. Germline V gives CDR1 LNHDA, CDR2 SQIVND (reference sequence). CDR3 region: CASSIYSRYSNQPQHF. CDR3 nucleotides: TGTGCCAGTAGTATTTACAGTCGATATAGCAATCAGCCCCAGCATTTT.

The CDR3 is CASSKGQGIVMGELFF. As DNA, the CDR3 is TGTGCCAGCAGTAAGGGACAGGGGATCGTTATGGGGGAGCTGTTTTTT. The chain carries TRBV27 and TRBJ2-2; 10 nucleotides match TRBD1. Germline V gene lookup returns CDR1 MNHEY and CDR2 SMNVEV (reference sequence). This CDR3 has 16 residues. V was clipped by 5 bases and J by 8 bases; unmatched bases: 11.

V usage is TRBV7-6 and J usage is TRBJ2-7; 11 bases agree with TRBD1. This CDR3 has 18 residues. CDR1 is SGHVS, CDR2 FNYEAQ, per germline. V shed 0 bases, J shed 4 bases, and the junction held 11 bases outside the gene matches. The CDR3 loop reads CASSLAVAGGQGVYEQYF. In DNA, the CDR3 is TGTGCCAGCAGCTTAGCCGTAGCCGGGGGACAGGGGGTATACGAGCAGTACTTC.

The chain has TRBV9 and TRBJ2-2; 9 bases align to TRBD2. V gave up 4 bases and J gave up 2 bases; unmatched junction bases: 6. The germline V gene has CDR1 SGDLS and CDR2 YYNGEE. This CDR3 has 16 amino acids. This CDR3 is CASSSPGTSNTGELFF. The CDR3 DNA follows: TGTGCCAGCAGCAGCCCCGGGACTAGCAACACCGGGGAGCTGTTTTTT.

As concerns this clone: A clone one base away is much larger, so this may be a read error. This likely comes from a read error, as the CDR3 has no conserved phenylalanine or tryptophan at its end. V gene TRBV5-1 combines with J gene TRBJ1-1; D gene unclear. Per germline, CDR1 SGHRS and CDR2 YFSETQ. The V end lost 4 bases, the J end lost 1 base, and 8 bases lay between the germline ends. CDR3 length equals 13 residues. The CDR3 DNA is TGCGCCAGCAGCAACACCCAGAACACTGAAGCTTTCCTT. Amino acid sequence: CASSNTQNTEAFL.

The chain is built from TRBV18 and TRBJ2-7; the D is unclear. The V end was cut by 1 base, the J end by 7 bases, with 14 bases between. Germline assignment: CDR1 KGHSH and CDR2 LQKENI. This CDR3 region has 14 residues. The CDR3 reads CASSPQASLGEQYF. The CDR3 nucleotides read TGTGCCAGCTCACCACAGGCCTCCTTGGGAGAGCAGTACTTC.

This chain uses TRBV6-4 with TRBJ2-7; 10 bases agree with TRBD1. V lost 1 base and J lost 5; bases outside the gene matches: 8. Germline CDR1 reads MRHNA; CDR2 reads SNTAGT. The CDR3 totals 16 residues. CDR3 nucleotides: TGTGCCAGCAGTGACTGGTTCGGGACAGGGGACCACGAGCAGTACTTC. It codes for CASSDWFGTGDHEQYF.

The V and J genes are TRBV30 and TRBJ2-7, with 8 bases fitting TRBD1. The CDR3 length is 11 residues. The V and J ends lost 5 bases and 6 bases, in that order; junction bases with no gene match: 3. Germline V gene lookup returns CDR1 GTSNPN and CDR2 SVGIG (reference sequence). The CDR3 spells CAWGQGTEQYF. The CDR3 DNA reads TGTGCCTGGGGACAGGGTACCGAGCAGTACTTC.

The rearrangement joins TRBV7-9 to TRBJ2-4; 11 nucleotides match TRBD2. CDR3 size: 16 residues. V shed 2 bases and J 7 bases; nucleotides not matched to a gene: 7. Germline loops: CDR1 SEHNR, CDR2 FQNEAQ (reference sequence). The CDR3 here is CASSLYKTSGSNIQYF. The CDR3, as DNA: TGTGCCAGCAGCTTATACAAAACTAGCGGGAGTAACATTCAGTACTTC.